In its sample, the clone carrying this TCR beta chain was seen a few times. Antigen specificity is unknown. This specimen belongs to a study of PD-1 blockade in classical Hodgkin lymphoma. Assay used: immunoSEQ multiplex PCR; TCRdb lists only in-frame clones, some missing. In the table there are 50,000 or so clones, 86% of which are singletons. Regarding the study as a whole: Only CD4+ TCR diversity, not CD8+, had risen significantly by C4D1. Diversity similar to that of newly diagnosed patients was seen at baseline in complete responders. Patients starting nivolumab less than 1 year after ASCT had lower diversity and were excluded from later analyses. Reasons behind the repertoire differences stay unclear, perhaps disease activity or earlier therapy.

The germline gives CDR1 SEHNR, CDR2 FQNEAQ (reference sequence). Trimming removed 8 bases from V and 7 bases from J; junction bases left unmatched: 12. This CDR3 contains 14 residues. Time point in this sample: cycle 4 day 1 (C4D1), after 5 to 7 weeks of nivolumab. Patients all relapsed after autologous stem cell transplantation, and there was variation in brentuximab vedotin exposure. The specimen comprised peripheral blood mononuclear cells (PBMCs), sampled before the fourth cycle of nivolumab. The TCR sequence derives from a human donor with classical Hodgkin lymphoma. This rearrangement joins TRBV7-9 to TRBJ1-2, with TRBD1 identical over 8 bases. The CDR3 sequence is CASGSAGGRGGYTF. CDR3 DNA: TGTGCCAGCGGTTCAGCAGGGGGCAGGGGTGGCTACACCTTC.